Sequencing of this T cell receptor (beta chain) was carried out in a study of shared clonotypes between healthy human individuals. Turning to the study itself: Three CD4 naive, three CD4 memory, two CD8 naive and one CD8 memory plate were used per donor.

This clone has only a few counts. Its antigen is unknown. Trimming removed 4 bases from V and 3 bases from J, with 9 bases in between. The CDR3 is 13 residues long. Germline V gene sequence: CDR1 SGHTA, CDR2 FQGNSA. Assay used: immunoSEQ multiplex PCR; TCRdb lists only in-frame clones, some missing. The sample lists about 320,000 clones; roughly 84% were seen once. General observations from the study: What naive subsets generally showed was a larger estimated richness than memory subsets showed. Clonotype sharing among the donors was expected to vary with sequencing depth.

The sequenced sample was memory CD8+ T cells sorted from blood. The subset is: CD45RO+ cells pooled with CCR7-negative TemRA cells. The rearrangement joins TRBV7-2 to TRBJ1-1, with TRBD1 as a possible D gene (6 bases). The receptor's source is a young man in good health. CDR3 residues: CASSSYRDTEAFF. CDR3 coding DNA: TGTGCCAGCAGCTCCTACAGGGACACTGAAGCTTTCTTT. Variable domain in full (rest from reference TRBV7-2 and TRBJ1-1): GAGVSQSPSNKVTEKGKDVELRCDPISGHTALYWYRQSLGQGLEFLIYFQGNSAPDKSGLPSDRFSAERTGGSVSTLTIQRTQQEDSAVYLCASSSYRDTEAFFGQGTRLTVV.